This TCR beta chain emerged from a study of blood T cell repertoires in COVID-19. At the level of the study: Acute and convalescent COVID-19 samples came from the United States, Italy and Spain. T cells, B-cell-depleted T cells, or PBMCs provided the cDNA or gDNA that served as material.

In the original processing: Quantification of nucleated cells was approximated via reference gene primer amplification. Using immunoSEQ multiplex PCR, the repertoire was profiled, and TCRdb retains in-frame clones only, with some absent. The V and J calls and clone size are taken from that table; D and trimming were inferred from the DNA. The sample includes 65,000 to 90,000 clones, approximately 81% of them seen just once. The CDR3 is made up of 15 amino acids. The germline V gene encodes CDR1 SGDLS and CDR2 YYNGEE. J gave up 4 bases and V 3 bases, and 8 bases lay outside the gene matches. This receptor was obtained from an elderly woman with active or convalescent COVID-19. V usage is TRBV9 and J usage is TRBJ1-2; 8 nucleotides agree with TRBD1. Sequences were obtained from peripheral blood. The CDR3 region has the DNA TGTGCCAGCAGCGCGAGACAGGGGCACTTCTATGGCTACACCTTC. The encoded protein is CASSARQGHFYGYTF.